This T cell receptor beta chain was recovered during a study of blood T cell repertoires in COVID-19 (dated by TCRdb to about 2020). Notes on the research overall: Samples covering the acute and convalescent phases of COVID-19 were provided by collaborators in the United States, Italy and Spain. The prospective study material was composed of cDNA or gDNA derived from T cells, B-cell-depleted T cells, or PBMCs. Deeply sampled blood TCRbeta repertoires from subjects exposed to, actively infected with, or recovered from COVID-19 were included in the dataset. The repertoires were released in a freely available public database intended as a resource for research on the immune response to SARS-CoV-2. Samples came from the ongoing ImmuneRACE study (first 160 participants) plus 1,254 subjects from 6 global collaborators. A de-identified subject ID, COVID-19 status, age in years and sex were almost always included in the sample metadata. Where HLA class I and class II types were available, the types were taken from metadata supplied by the sample provider, not from assay-based typing. Overall results and qualifications from the work: The amount of clinical and demographic metadata varied by source and participant and was provided uncurated.

Note on this clone: Its cognate antigen has yet to be identified. No base quality information exists; no much larger clone differs at one position.

TCRbeta CDR3 regions were amplified from genomic DNA by means of the immunoSEQ Assay, a bias-controlled multiplex PCR. On the study's bioinformatics: The number of nucleated cells in each sample was estimated by amplification of reference gene primers within the assay. To quantify the absolute abundance of each unique TCRbeta CDR3 rearrangement, sequence reads were collapsed and filtered. For each sample, productive Simpson clonality was calculated as the square root of Simpson's diversity index across productive rearrangements. TCRdb took over this immuneACCESS table, retaining in-frame rearrangements with V and J assigned. Such tables are incomplete; in checked studies, under half of the missing clones stem from an unresolved V gene, and the remainder is unexplained. That table is the source of V, J and clone size, and D and trimming were worked out from the DNA. The sample table shows under 350,000 clones, and approximately 85% are seen once. The top ten constitute about 7% of the sample.

The collaborating institutions used their own protocols to collect whole blood in K2EDTA tubes. For TCRbeta analysis, collaborators shipped samples as frozen whole blood, isolated PBMCs, or DNA extracted from either of those sample types. From the germline V gene (reference sequence), CDR1 is LNHDA and CDR2 is SQIVND. The cysteine opens and the phenylalanine closes a CDR3 of 14 amino acids. The CDR3 DNA has 42 bases and is translated from base 1. Deletion took 1 base off V and 4 bases off J, with a span of 11 bases between the germline ends. The sequenced sample was peripheral blood. The chain is made from TRBV19 and TRBJ2-7, with the identity of the D gene unclear. The receptor's source is a human donor in a cohort sampled during active COVID-19. The DNA reads as follows: TGTGCCAGTAGTATAGCGGTAGAAAATTACGAGCAGTACTTC. Its protein reads: CASSIAVENYEQYF.